The source of this T cell receptor (beta chain) is a study of T cell responses to AZD1222 COVID-19 vaccine. General study results and limits: Spike-specific TCR breadth and depth were elevated following two AZD1222 doses. There were vaccine-associated CD4 TCRs across spike, dominant at 160-218 and 743-854.

Trimming pared 7 bases from V and 5 bases from J, leaving 9 bases between. The CDR3 runs to 12 residues. With respect to this clone: Antigen specificity is unknown.

Profiling relied on immunoSEQ multiplex PCR, and the TCRdb table lists in-frame clones only, not all of them. The data show under 150,000 clones, 70% to 90% seen once. This receptor was obtained from an adult who received the AZD1222 COVID-19 vaccine. The sample in question was peripheral blood, obtained 28 days after the second AZD1222 dose. V is TRBV12-3 or TRBV12-4 and J is TRBJ1-5; D gene ambiguous. The CDR3 loop reads CASTLSDQPQHF. Here the CDR3 DNA reads TGTGCCAGCACCCTGAGTGATCAGCCCCAGCATTTT.